This paragraph covers one T cell receptor beta chain sequence. This specimen belongs to a study of blood T cell repertoires in COVID-19. Assignments of participants to cohorts depended upon their own reported clinical history. Libraries were prepared by immunoSEQ multiplex PCR; TCRdb keeps only in-frame clonotypes and omits some of them. The sample has roughly 250,000 clones, 75% to 95% seen once; the top ten hold about 1.9%. This receptor was obtained from a woman between 18 and 30 years old who had recovered from COVID-19. What was sequenced was PBMCs or T cells enriched from blood (not recorded which).

In nucleotides, the CDR3 is TGTGCCAGCAGCTTGGACAGAGGCATTCAGTACTTC. Protein sequence: CASSLDRGIQYF. This rearrangement joins TRBV7-2 to TRBJ2-4; TRBD1 is a possible D gene (6 bases). Trimming removed 3 bases from V and 9 bases from J, with 9 bases in between. Germline CDR1 and CDR2: SGHTA and FQGNSA. This CDR3 is built from 12 residues.